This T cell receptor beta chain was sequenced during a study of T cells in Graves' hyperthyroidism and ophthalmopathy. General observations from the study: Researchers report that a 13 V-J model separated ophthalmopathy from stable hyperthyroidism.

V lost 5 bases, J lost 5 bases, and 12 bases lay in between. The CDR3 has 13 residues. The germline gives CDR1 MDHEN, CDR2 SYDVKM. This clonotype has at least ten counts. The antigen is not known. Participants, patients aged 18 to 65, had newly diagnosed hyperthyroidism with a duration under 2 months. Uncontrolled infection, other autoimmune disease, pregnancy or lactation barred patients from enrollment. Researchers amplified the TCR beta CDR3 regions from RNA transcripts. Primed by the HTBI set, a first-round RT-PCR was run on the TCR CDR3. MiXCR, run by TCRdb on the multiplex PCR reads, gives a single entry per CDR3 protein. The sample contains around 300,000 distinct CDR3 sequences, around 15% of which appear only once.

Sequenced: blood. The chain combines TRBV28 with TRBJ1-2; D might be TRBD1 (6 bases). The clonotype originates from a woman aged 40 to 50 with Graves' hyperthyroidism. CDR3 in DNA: TGTGCCAGCAGTCGACCACAGGGATATGGCTACACCTTC. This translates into CASSRPQGYGYTF.